The clone carrying this T cell receptor (beta chain) was detected a few times. Antigen unknown. The CDR3 is made up of 17 amino acids. The germline CDR1 and CDR2 sequences are SGHVS and FQNEAQ. With 0 bases clipped from V and 3 bases from J, the junction kept 4 bases outside the gene matches. The data belong to a study of T cell repertoires in cytomegalovirus infection. Study background: The authors used CMV epitopes that were HLA-C-restricted (recently identified) and HLA-B-restricted (well studied). Through public TCR beta signatures, both CMV infection and matching HLA type were indicated.

TCRdb redid the calling of the reads with MiXCR, one entry per CDR3 protein. The sample has about 890,000 distinct CDR3 sequences, under 40% seen once. Study-wide findings and caveats: Clonotype analysis showed dominance of the ex vivo response by HLA-C-restricted CMV-specific TCR beta clonotypes.

The V and J genes are TRBV7-8 and TRBJ2-5, with 13 nucleotides matching TRBD2. The source of this sequence is a human donor in good health (CMV status not recorded). Some clones in this sample may be carry-over from other donors' samples. Sequences were derived from cultured CD8+ T cells from PBMCs, sampled from culture after CMV antigen stimulation. The CDR3 reads CASSLALGLAGEETQYF. DNA of the CDR3: TGTGCCAGCAGCTTAGCTCTAGGACTAGCGGGGGAAGAGACCCAGTACTTC.